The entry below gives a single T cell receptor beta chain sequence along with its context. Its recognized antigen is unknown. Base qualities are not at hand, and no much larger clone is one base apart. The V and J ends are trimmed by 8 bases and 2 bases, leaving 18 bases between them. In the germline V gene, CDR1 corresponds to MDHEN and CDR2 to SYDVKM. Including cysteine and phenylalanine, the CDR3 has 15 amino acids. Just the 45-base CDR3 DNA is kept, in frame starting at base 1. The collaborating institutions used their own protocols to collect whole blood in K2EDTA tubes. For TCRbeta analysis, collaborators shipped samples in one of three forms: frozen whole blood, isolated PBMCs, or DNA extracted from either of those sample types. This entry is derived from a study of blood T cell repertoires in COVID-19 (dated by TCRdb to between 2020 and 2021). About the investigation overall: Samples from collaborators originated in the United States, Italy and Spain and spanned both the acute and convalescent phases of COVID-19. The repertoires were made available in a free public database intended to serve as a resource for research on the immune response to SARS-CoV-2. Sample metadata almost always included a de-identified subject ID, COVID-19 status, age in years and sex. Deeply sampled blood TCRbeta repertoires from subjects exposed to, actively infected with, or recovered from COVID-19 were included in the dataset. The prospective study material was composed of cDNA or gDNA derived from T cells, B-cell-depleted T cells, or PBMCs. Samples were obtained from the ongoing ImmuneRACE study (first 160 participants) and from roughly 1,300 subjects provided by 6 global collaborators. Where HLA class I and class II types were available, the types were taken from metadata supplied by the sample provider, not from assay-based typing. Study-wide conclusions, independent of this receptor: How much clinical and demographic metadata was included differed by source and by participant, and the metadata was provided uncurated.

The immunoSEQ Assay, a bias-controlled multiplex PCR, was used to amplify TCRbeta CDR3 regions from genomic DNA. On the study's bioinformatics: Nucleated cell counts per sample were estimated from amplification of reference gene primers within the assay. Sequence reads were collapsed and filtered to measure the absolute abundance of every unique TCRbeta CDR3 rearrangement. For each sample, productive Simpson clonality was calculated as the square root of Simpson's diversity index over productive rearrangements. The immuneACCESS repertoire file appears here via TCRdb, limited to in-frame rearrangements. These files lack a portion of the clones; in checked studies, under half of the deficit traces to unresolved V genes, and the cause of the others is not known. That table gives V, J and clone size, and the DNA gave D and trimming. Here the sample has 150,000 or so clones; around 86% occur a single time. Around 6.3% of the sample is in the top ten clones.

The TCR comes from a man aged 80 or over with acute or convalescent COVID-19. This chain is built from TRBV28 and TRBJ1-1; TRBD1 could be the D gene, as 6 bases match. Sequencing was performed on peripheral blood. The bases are TGTGCCAGCCGAAAGGGGGGGGCGCGAAACACTGAAGCTTTCTTT. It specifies CASRKGGARNTEAFF.